The 3 T cell receptor beta chains below all came from one sample that was sequenced in a study of vaccination effects on CD4 cells after COVID-19. Their specific antigens are unknown. Antigen-specific CD4+ T cell clonotypes were called by their expansion after viral peptide-pool culture in ViraFEST. Investigators separated out CD4+ T cells once about 10 days of culture had passed. Every participant took two doses of the BNT162b2 or mRNA-1273 vaccine. Assay used: immunoSEQ multiplex PCR; TCRdb lists only in-frame clones, some missing. The sample lists tens of thousands of clones, roughly 70% occurring once. This specimen consisted of CD4+ T cells from PBMCs cultured with HCoV-NL63 spike peptides, obtained after COVID-19 vaccination. These receptors were collected from a human donor who received a COVID-19 vaccine.

The rearrangement uses TRBV19 and TRBJ1-3, with D perhaps matching TRBD1 (5 bases). Trimming shortened V by 5 bases and J by 3 bases, and 8 bases separated the two germline ends. Germline V gives CDR1 LNHDA, CDR2 SQIVND (reference sequence). This CDR3 is 13 amino acids long. The CDR3 region has the DNA TGTGCCAGTAGTCAGGGATTTGGAAACACCATATATTTT. This encodes CASSQGFGNTIYF.

V and J are TRBV6-5 and TRBJ2-3; 9 nucleotides match TRBD2. After removal of 7 bases from V and 4 bases from J, the junction contained 9 bases not matched to a gene. The CDR3 consists of 15 residues. The germline V gene has CDR1 MNHEY and CDR2 SVGAGI. CDR3: CASIPTSGPADTQYF. CDR3 bases: TGTGCCAGCATTCCGACTAGCGGCCCCGCAGATACGCAGTATTTT.

The chain is built from TRBV7-8 and TRBJ2-5; 7 bases match TRBD2. The CDR3 spans 15 residues. Germline V CDR1 and CDR2: SGHVS, FQNEAQ. Trimming at V came to 1 base and at J to 3 bases, leaving 5 bases not matched to a gene. The CDR3 spells CASSLGAGREETQYF. DNA for the CDR3: TGTGCCAGCAGCTTAGGAGCGGGGCGGGAAGAGACCCAGTACTTC.